This TCR beta chain is from a study of shared clonotypes between healthy human individuals. Study-wide points: In general, naive subsets displayed greater estimated richness than memory subsets did.

V lost 6 bases to trimming and J lost 10 bases, with 12 bases between them. The germline V gene encodes CDR1 MNHEY and CDR2 SMNVEV (reference sequence). The length of the CDR3 is 11 residues. It was at deep level that the assay was run. As originally analysed: Junction-only immunoSEQ data arrived without quality scores, meaning filtering differed. Some clones are missing from TCRdb's copy, which holds only in-frame ones; the method was immunoSEQ multiplex PCR. That table gives V, J and clone size, and the DNA gave D and trimming. Of around 700,000 clones listed, about 90% were seen once; the top ten hold approximately 24%. Naive CD8 cells lacked CD45RO and underwent positive selection for CCR7, leaving out terminally differentiated effector memory CD45RA+ cells. In this sample, this clone turned up once. No antigen is known for it.

This clonotype was obtained from a man aged 30-40 years in good health. The sequenced sample consisted of naive CD8+ T cells sorted from blood. V gene TRBV27 combines with J gene TRBJ1-2; no firm D call. Here the CDR3 reads CASRGGVYYTF. In DNA, the CDR3 is TGTGCCAGCAGGGGTGGGGTCTACTACACCTTC.